The rows below give T cell receptor beta chains drawn from one sample of a study of somatic mutations in cytotoxic T cells in rheumatoid arthritis. This table comes from immunoSEQ multiplex PCR, and its TCRdb copy is limited to in-frame clones, with some not included. This sample has 15,000 to 20,000 clones; approximately 80% occur once, and the top ten carry around 15%. The sequenced material came from CD8+ T cells sorted from blood. All receptors come from an adult with rheumatoid arthritis. The CDR3 runs from the conserved cysteine through the conserved F or W. D genes are given only for firm matches. Size is omitted from some rows. Given values are once, few, many or a class for expanded clones.

D gene: .; clone size: .; J gene: TRBJ2-7; V gene: TRBV7-2; CDR3 DNA: TGTGCCAGCAGCCAGGTAACGGGGACCTACGAGCAGTACTTC; CDR3 protein: CASSQVTGTYEQYF
D gene: .; clone size: medium-sized; J gene: TRBJ2-2; V gene: TRBV11-2; CDR3 DNA: TGTGCCAGCAGCTTAAATAACAGGGACGGAGGCGGGGAGCTGTTTTTT; CDR3 protein: CASSLNNRDGGGELFF
D gene: .; clone size: .; J gene: TRBJ2-2; V gene: TRBV11-1; CDR3 DNA: TGTGCCAGCAGTACGTCTCGCGAATTCGTCGGGGAGCTGTTTTTT; CDR3 protein: CASSTSREFVGELFF
D gene: TRBD2; clone size: .; J gene: TRBJ2-1; V gene: TRBV7-9; CDR3 DNA: TGTGCCTCTGCATACCGGGCGGGAGCTGGCTTAGATGAGCAGTTCTTC; CDR3 protein: CASAYRAGAGLDEQFF
D gene: .; clone size: .; J gene: TRBJ1-3; V gene: TRBV11-2; CDR3 DNA: TGTGCCAGCAGCCAGGTCCGTAACGCTGGAAACACCATATATTTT; CDR3 protein: CASSQVRNAGNTIYF
D gene: .; clone size: .; J gene: TRBJ2-7; V gene: TRBV29-1; CDR3 DNA: TGCAGCGTTGAAGACCCCCAGGGGTTTGGCTACGAGCAGTACTTC; CDR3 protein: CSVEDPQGFGYEQYF
D gene: .; clone size: .; J gene: TRBJ2-7; V gene: TRBV15; CDR3 DNA: TGTGCCACGGGAGTTGGGGGTCTTGGCTACGAGCAGTACTTC; CDR3 protein: CATGVGGLGYEQYF
D gene: .; clone size: few; J gene: TRBJ2-7; V gene: TRBV9; CDR3 DNA: TGTGCCAGCAGCGTAGGGAGCAACTCCTACGAGCAGTACTTC; CDR3 protein: CASSVGSNSYEQYF
D gene: .; clone size: .; J gene: TRBJ1-1; V gene: TRBV6-5; CDR3 DNA: TGTGCCAGCAGTTACGCCGACAGGCTCAACACTGAAGCTTTCTTT; CDR3 protein: CASSYADRLNTEAFF
D gene: .; clone size: .; J gene: TRBJ1-2; V gene: TRBV7-9; CDR3 DNA: TGTGCCAGCAGCTTGGGGGAGGCGTATGTTGACTATGGCTACACCTTC; CDR3 protein: CASSLGEAYVDYGYTF
D gene: .; clone size: once; J gene: TRBJ1-1; V gene: TRBV30; CDR3 DNA: TGTGCCTGGAGTTATGGGGGTGGCGCTGAAGCTTTCTTT; CDR3 protein: CAWSYGGGAEAFF
D gene: TRBD2; clone size: .; J gene: TRBJ2-3; V gene: TRBV2; CDR3 DNA: TGTGCCAGCATTGGTAGCGGGGGCTTAAGCGGTACGCAGTATTTT; CDR3 protein: CASIGSGGLSGTQYF
D gene: .; clone size: .; J gene: TRBJ2-1; V gene: TRBV7-2; CDR3 DNA: TGTGCCAGCAGCTTATATCGCGGGGGCCTGGACAATGAGCAGTTCTTC; CDR3 protein: CASSLYRGGLDNEQFF
D gene: .; clone size: .; J gene: TRBJ2-1; V gene: TRBV20-1; CDR3 DNA: TGCAGTGCTAGGCGAGAAACTGAGCAGTTCTTC; CDR3 protein: CSARRETEQFF
D gene: .; clone size: .; J gene: TRBJ2-1; V gene: TRBV25-1; CDR3 DNA: TGTGCCAGCAGTGAATTTACCGGACGGAGCTCCTACAATGAGCAGTTCTTC; CDR3 protein: CASSEFTGRSSYNEQFF
D gene: TRBD1; clone size: .; J gene: TRBJ2-1; V gene: TRBV27; CDR3 DNA: TGTGCCAGCAGCCAATCCGGGACAGGGTCGAATGAGCAGTTCTTC; CDR3 protein: CASSQSGTGSNEQFF
D gene: TRBD2; clone size: .; J gene: TRBJ2-7; V gene: TRBV7-2; CDR3 DNA: TGTGCCAGCAGCTTAGTCGGGGGGGCGGGATACGAGCAGTACTTC; CDR3 protein: CASSLVGGAGYEQYF
D gene: TRBD1; clone size: .; J gene: TRBJ2-1; V gene: TRBV9; CDR3 DNA: TGTGCCAGCAGCGCCAACGCCGGGACAGGGAGCAATGAGCAGTTCTTC; CDR3 protein: CASSANAGTGSNEQFF
D gene: .; clone size: .; J gene: TRBJ1-5; V gene: TRBV5-8; CDR3 DNA: TGTGCCAGCAGCTTGGGTCAGCCCCAGCATTTT; CDR3 protein: CASSLGQPQHF
D gene: .; clone size: .; J gene: TRBJ2-1; V gene: TRBV9; CDR3 DNA: TGTGCCAGCAGCCTCCCCGTCGGGGGAGCCAAAGAGGCCAATGAGCAGTTCTTC; CDR3 protein: CASSLPVGGAKEANEQFF
D gene: .; clone size: few; J gene: TRBJ1-5; V gene: TRBV6-5; CDR3 DNA: TGTGCCAGCAGTTACTCGAGCTCTAATCAGCCCCAGCATTTT; CDR3 protein: CASSYSSSNQPQHF
D gene: .; clone size: .; J gene: TRBJ1-1; V gene: TRBV28; CDR3 DNA: TGTGCCAGCAGGCGACCACGGGGGGGCACTGAAGCTTTCTTT; CDR3 protein: CASRRPRGGTEAFF
D gene: .; clone size: .; J gene: TRBJ1-1; V gene: TRBV5-4; CDR3 DNA: TGTGCCAGCAGCTACGGGTCTGAAGCTTTCTTT; CDR3 protein: CASSYGSEAFF
D gene: .; clone size: few; J gene: TRBJ1-6; V gene: TRBV21-1; CDR3 DNA: TGTGCCAGCAGCAAAGGGTTCCTTGACAGGGGGTACGTGGGCTCACCCCTCCACTTT; CDR3 protein: CASSKGFLDRGYVGSPLHF
D gene: .; clone size: .; J gene: TRBJ1-5; V gene: TRBV27; CDR3 DNA: TGTGCCAGCAGTTTTAGTAGCAATCAGCCCCAGCATTTT; CDR3 protein: CASSFSSNQPQHF
D gene: .; clone size: .; J gene: TRBJ2-7; V gene: TRBV28; CDR3 DNA: TGTGCCAGCAGTTTAGACAGATACTACGAGCAGTACTTC; CDR3 protein: CASSLDRYYEQYF
D gene: TRBD1; clone size: .; J gene: TRBJ2-7; V gene: TRBV19; CDR3 DNA: TGTGCCAGTAGTACCTGGGACAGGGTCTCGGGCGAGCAGTACTTC; CDR3 protein: CASSTWDRVSGEQYF
D gene: .; clone size: .; J gene: TRBJ1-5; V gene: TRBV7-6; CDR3 DNA: TGTGCCAGCAGCTTAACTAGCAATCAGCCCCAGCATTTT; CDR3 protein: CASSLTSNQPQHF
D gene: .; clone size: .; J gene: TRBJ1-2; V gene: TRBV29-1; CDR3 DNA: TGCAGCGTTGAAGATCAATCAGGGTTTGGAGGCTACACCTTC; CDR3 protein: CSVEDQSGFGGYTF
D gene: TRBD2; clone size: .; J gene: TRBJ2-7; V gene: TRBV7-9; CDR3 DNA: TGTGCCAGCAGCTTAGGCTCGGGAGGCTCCTACGAGCAGTACTTC; CDR3 protein: CASSLGSGGSYEQYF
D gene: .; clone size: .; J gene: TRBJ2-4; V gene: TRBV5-6; CDR3 DNA: TGTGCCAGCAGCCCCTGGGGAGGCCGTCACATTCAGTACTTC; CDR3 protein: CASSPWGGRHIQYF
D gene: .; clone size: .; J gene: TRBJ2-2; V gene: TRBV7-9; CDR3 DNA: TGTGCCAGCAGCTTAGTCGGCTCGAACACCGGGGAGCTGTTTTTT; CDR3 protein: CASSLVGSNTGELFF
D gene: .; clone size: .; J gene: TRBJ2-7; V gene: TRBV14; CDR3 DNA: TGTGCCAGCAGCCAAGCCCCTTACGAGCAGTACTTC; CDR3 protein: CASSQAPYEQYF
D gene: TRBD1; clone size: .; J gene: TRBJ2-7; V gene: TRBV19; CDR3 DNA: TGTGCCAGTAGGCTGACAGGGACCCACGAGCAGTACTTC; CDR3 protein: CASRLTGTHEQYF
D gene: .; clone size: once; J gene: TRBJ2-7; V gene: TRBV7-6; CDR3 DNA: TGTGCCAGCAGCTTAGCGCCCGGACAGGAGCAGTACTTC; CDR3 protein: CASSLAPGQEQYF
D gene: TRBD1; clone size: once; J gene: TRBJ2-1; V gene: TRBV4-3; CDR3 DNA: TGCGCCAGCAGCCAAGCCAGACAGGGGTACAATGAGCAGTTCTTC; CDR3 protein: CASSQARQGYNEQFF
D gene: TRBD1; clone size: .; J gene: TRBJ2-3; V gene: TRBV5-6; CDR3 DNA: TGTGCCAGCAGCTTGGGCAGGGGGTTAGATACGCAGTATTTT; CDR3 protein: CASSLGRGLDTQYF
D gene: .; clone size: .; J gene: TRBJ2-7; V gene: TRBV6-1; CDR3 DNA: TGTGCCAGCAGCGCCAGTTACGAGCAGTACTTC; CDR3 protein: CASSASYEQYF
D gene: TRBD1; clone size: .; J gene: TRBJ2-5; V gene: TRBV4-3; CDR3 DNA: TGCGCCAGCAGCCGTGGCAGGGGGCTTTCGGAGACCCAGTACTTC; CDR3 protein: CASSRGRGLSETQYF
D gene: .; clone size: .; J gene: TRBJ2-7; V gene: TRBV19; CDR3 DNA: TGTGCCAGTAGTGGGATCTCCTACGAGCAGTACTTC; CDR3 protein: CASSGISYEQYF
D gene: .; clone size: .; J gene: TRBJ1-1; V gene: TRBV7-9; CDR3 DNA: TGTGCCAGCAGCCACCGGGACATAAGGAACACTGAAGCTTTCTTT; CDR3 protein: CASSHRDIRNTEAFF
D gene: .; clone size: .; J gene: TRBJ1-4; V gene: TRBV27; CDR3 DNA: TGTGCCAGCAGTCTCGTCCGGGACTATAATGAAAAACTGTTTTTT; CDR3 protein: CASSLVRDYNEKLFF
D gene: .; clone size: .; J gene: TRBJ2-7; V gene: TRBV4-3; CDR3 DNA: TGCGCCAGCAGCCAAGAGGCAGGGGTGAACTACGAGCAGTACTTC; CDR3 protein: CASSQEAGVNYEQYF
D gene: .; clone size: .; J gene: TRBJ2-2; V gene: TRBV28; CDR3 DNA: TGTGCCAGCAGTTTCGGTGGGGGAACCGGGGAGCTGTTTTTT; CDR3 protein: CASSFGGGTGELFF
D gene: .; clone size: .; J gene: TRBJ2-3; V gene: TRBV29-1; CDR3 DNA: TGCAGCGTTGAATGGGGGAGGGGGCTGACAGATACGCAGTATTTT; CDR3 protein: CSVEWGRGLTDTQYF
D gene: TRBD2; clone size: .; J gene: TRBJ2-3; V gene: TRBV18; CDR3 DNA: TGTGCCAGCTCACCGGGACTAGCGGGAGGAGCCCTCGGAGATACGCAGTATTTT; CDR3 protein: CASSPGLAGGALGDTQYF
D gene: TRBD1; clone size: .; J gene: TRBJ2-2; V gene: TRBV28; CDR3 DNA: TGTGCCAGCAGTTTAGGTACAGGGGTATTCACCGGGGAGCTGTTTTTT; CDR3 protein: CASSLGTGVFTGELFF
D gene: .; clone size: .; J gene: TRBJ1-1; V gene: TRBV18; CDR3 DNA: TGTGCCAGCTCACCTAGAGACGGAGCGAACACTGAAGCTTTCTTT; CDR3 protein: CASSPRDGANTEAFF
D gene: .; clone size: .; J gene: TRBJ2-2; V gene: TRBV11-2; CDR3 DNA: TGTGCCAGCAGCTTCGGCTCCTACACCGGGGAGCTGTTTTTT; CDR3 protein: CASSFGSYTGELFF
D gene: TRBD1; clone size: .; J gene: TRBJ1-2; V gene: TRBV11-2; CDR3 DNA: TGTGCCAGCAGCTTAGCCCACAGGGGCTCGGCGGGCTATGGCTACACCTTC; CDR3 protein: CASSLAHRGSAGYGYTF
D gene: .; clone size: .; J gene: TRBJ2-7; V gene: TRBV20-1; CDR3 DNA: TGCAGTGCTGCCCCCCAGTACTTC; CDR3 protein: CSAAPQYF
D gene: .; clone size: .; J gene: TRBJ2-7; V gene: TRBV19; CDR3 DNA: TGTGCCAGTAGTATTTCGACGAGGGGAGGCTACGAGCAGTACTTC; CDR3 protein: CASSISTRGGYEQYF
D gene: .; clone size: .; J gene: TRBJ2-2; V gene: TRBV29-1; CDR3 DNA: TGCAGCGTTGACGGAAACACCGGGGAGCTGTTTTTT; CDR3 protein: CSVDGNTGELFF
D gene: .; clone size: medium-sized; J gene: TRBJ1-1; V gene: TRBV10-3; CDR3 DNA: TGTGCCATCAGTGAATTGCGGAAAAAGAACACTGAAGCTTTCTTT; CDR3 protein: CAISELRKKNTEAFF
D gene: .; clone size: .; J gene: TRBJ2-7; V gene: TRBV15; CDR3 DNA: TGTGCCACCAGCAGAGATCGTGGCGGAAACTACGAGCAGTACTTC; CDR3 protein: CATSRDRGGNYEQYF
D gene: .; clone size: .; J gene: TRBJ1-4; V gene: TRBV27; CDR3 DNA: TGTGCCAGCAGTTTATCAGGGACCCAGGGGAATCGGGAGATCAATGAAAAACTGTTTTTT; CDR3 protein: CASSLSGTQGNREINEKLFF
D gene: .; clone size: .; J gene: TRBJ2-7; V gene: TRBV7-9; CDR3 DNA: TGTGCCGGCTCCCGTTCCGGGTACGACGAGCAGTACTTC; CDR3 protein: CAGSRSGYDEQYF